This entry lists 2 T cell receptor beta chains sequenced from one sample in a study of vaccination and CD4 T cells after COVID-19. The treatment denotes: approximately nine-day PBMC culture with coronavirus spike peptide pools or control peptides (ViraFEST assay). For these receptors, no antigen is known. The assay that was used to sequence DNA from cultured CD4+ T cells was the Oncomine TCR Beta short-read assay. Each CDR3 protein is one row after TCRdb ran MiXCR on the PCR reads. In the table there are about 9,100 distinct CDR3 sequences, about two thirds of which are singletons. The sequenced sample consisted of CD4+ T cells from blood, cultured in vitro. The receptors here all came from a human donor who had recovered from COVID-19.

The V and J genes are TRBV27 and TRBJ1-1; D uncertain. Trimming cost V 4 bases and J 1 base, with 7 bases left between them. This CDR3 has 13 residues. CDR1 and CDR2 (germline): MNHEY, SMNVEV (reference sequence). The CDR3 spells CASSYARNTEAFF. CDR3 nucleotide sequence: TGTGCCAGCAGTTACGCCCGGAACACTGAAGCTTTCTTT.

The chain is built from TRBV7-2 and TRBJ1-2; D remains unclear. Per germline, CDR1 SGHTA and CDR2 FQGNSA. This CDR3 contains 16 residues. Trimming stripped 1 base from V and 4 bases from J, with 16 bases between. This chain's CDR3 is CASSLDILEVGYGYTF. CDR3 DNA sequence: TGTGCCAGCAGCTTAGACATCTTAGAGGTTGGCTATGGCTACACCTTC.